The text below deals with one T cell receptor (beta chain). The protocol was immunoSEQ multiplex PCR, while the TCRdb copy is restricted to in-frame clones and leaves out a portion. The sample consists of more than 80,000 clones, roughly two thirds of them appearing once. The entry originates in a study of blood T cell repertoires in COVID-19. The overall study: Sites across the United States, Italy and Spain contributed samples from acute and convalescent COVID-19. PBMCs, B-cell-depleted T cells, or T cells provided the cDNA or gDNA that made up the material.

V lost 5 bases to trimming and J lost 5 bases, with 13 bases between them. The CDR3 sequence is 13 residues long. Germline values: CDR1 SQVTM, CDR2 ANQGSEA. V usage is TRBV29-1 and J usage is TRBJ1-5; D might be TRBD1 (5 bases). This sequence was found in a human donor with acute or convalescent COVID-19. The donor label of this sample is uncertain. Sequencing was performed on peripheral blood. The DNA of the CDR3 is TGCAGCGTTTCCCTCGGCAGGGATCAGCCCCAGCATTTT. It yields the protein CSVSLGRDQPQHF.